The clone carrying this T cell receptor (beta chain) was seen at least ten times. Its antigen remains unidentified. Molecular barcoded adaptors covering alpha/delta and beta/gamma chains were used on about 0.4 ug RNA. TCRdb re-analysed the reads in MiXCR, keeping a single row per CDR3 protein. The table includes over 50,000 distinct CDR3 sequences, 11% to 15% detected once. This sample was included in a study of read filtering for tumor transcriptome and immune sequencing. Across the study: After DNase treatment, RNA was made into whole-transcriptome libraries. Whole-study results and caveats: Dropping single-read clonotypes raised IR-seq and RNA-seq shared-clonotype correlation.

The sequenced material came from a population of CD138-negative cells sorted from bone marrow. This clonotype was obtained from a donor aged 40 or older with multiple myeloma.

In DNA form, the CDR3 reads TGTGCCAGCAGCTTGGGAGGACTAGTTAATGAGCAGTTCTTC. Translation: CASSLGGLVNEQFF. The rearrangement uses TRBV5-6 and TRBJ2-1; 7 positions agree with TRBD2. CDR3 length: 14 amino acids. Germline loops: CDR1 SGHDT, CDR2 YYEEEE. The J segment lost 7 bases and the V segment lost 0 bases, leaving 4 bases of the junction unmatched.